This TCR beta chain was captured by sequencing in a study of memory CD4+ T cells and cytomegalovirus serostatus (dated by TCRdb to the late 2010s). General notes on the study: The 35 or so healthy Belgian adults in the cohort included 9 who were CMV seropositive and 24 who were CMV seronegative. CD4+ memory TCRbeta repertoires of a Belgian cohort with known cytomegalovirus serostatus were sequenced in order to replicate a published TCR-based CMV serostatus classifier. The study at large found these results: Only CD4+CD45RO+ memory cells were sequenced, in contrast to the original study, which included naive and memory CD4+ and CD8+ populations. Of fewer than 200 previously reported CMV-associated TCRbeta sequences, about 72 appeared in the CD4+ memory repertoires, each in one to five individuals. A median bootstrapped AUC of about 0.95 with a 95% CI of 0.76-1.00 was achieved on the Belgian cohort by the original-framework classifier. For CMV serostatus prediction, a median bootstrapped AUC of roughly 0.94 was reached with the original framework, and a median bootstrapped AUC of approximately 0.92 was reached with a US-trained random forest. The results were read as suggesting that the CMV-associated TCR signature is, for the most part, present in the CD4+ memory repertoire.

A FACSAria II was used to sort memory CD4+ T cells, defined as single viable CD3+CD4+CD8-CD45RO+ cells. CMV serostatus was assessed using a Roche Elecsys assay, by which serum IgG against CMV pp150, pp28, p38 and p52 was detected. After thawing, total CD4+ T cells were enriched by positive selection with CD4 magnetic microbeads. The samples came from a different study that was designed specifically to examine the CD4+ T cell memory repertoire. Peripheral blood mononuclear cells were isolated and cryopreserved according to standard operating procedures, and serum was kept at -80 degrees C. Staining used CD3-PerCP (BW264/56), CD4-APC (RPA-T4), CD45RO-PE (UCHT1) and CD8-Pacific Orange (3B5) antibodies, with Sytox blue excluding non-viable cells. Genomic DNA was extracted from sorted cells with the Quick-DNA Microprep Kit. Amplification of TCRbeta DNA was done with the immunoSEQ hsTCRbeta kit, following the protocol from the manufacturer. TCRbeta libraries were sequenced on an Illumina MiSeq instrument. In the original analysis: Once out-of-frame sequences had been removed, 2,204,828 distinct TCRbeta sequences were left, which works out to an average of roughly 70,000 per individual. Each individual was scored using the number of 160 or so previously reported CMV-associated TCRbeta sequences that the individual carried and the total number of productive distinct TCRbeta sequences. A beta-binomial model was reimplemented in Python, and scikit-learn random forests with default parameters were trained on data from the US cohort. Classifier performance on the Belgian cohort was reported as the median AUC with percentile confidence intervals calculated over 10,000 bootstrap iterations. Not all clones reach the TCRdb copy of this immuneACCESS table, which keeps in-frame sequences only. Checked studies attribute under half of the gap to unresolved V genes and leave the rest unexplained. That table is the source of V, J and clone size, and D and trimming were worked out from the DNA. This sample gives around 50,000 clones in total; about 78% of them show up just once. The top ten constitute more than 0.65% of the sample.

To note about this clone: The antigen it recognizes is unknown. Base-call qualities are not available, and no considerably larger clone is one nucleotide away.

This TCR was sampled from an adult in good health and CMV-seronegative. The source material was memory CD4+ T cells from blood.

The sequence in DNA is TGTGCCAGCAGTGACCCCCCATGGACCACAGGGGGAGAGCAGTACTTC. The encoded protein is CASSDPPWTTGGEQYF. The V and J segments used are TRBV6-1 and TRBJ2-7; TRBD1 matches 8 bases in the middle. Based on the germline V gene, the CDR1 and CDR2 sequences are MNHNS and SASEGT. Taken from cysteine to phenylalanine, the CDR3 has 16 residues. Only the CDR3 DNA stays, 48 bases, in frame from base 1. V is trimmed back by 3 bases and J by 7 bases, and the junction contains 14 bases that no gene match accounts for.